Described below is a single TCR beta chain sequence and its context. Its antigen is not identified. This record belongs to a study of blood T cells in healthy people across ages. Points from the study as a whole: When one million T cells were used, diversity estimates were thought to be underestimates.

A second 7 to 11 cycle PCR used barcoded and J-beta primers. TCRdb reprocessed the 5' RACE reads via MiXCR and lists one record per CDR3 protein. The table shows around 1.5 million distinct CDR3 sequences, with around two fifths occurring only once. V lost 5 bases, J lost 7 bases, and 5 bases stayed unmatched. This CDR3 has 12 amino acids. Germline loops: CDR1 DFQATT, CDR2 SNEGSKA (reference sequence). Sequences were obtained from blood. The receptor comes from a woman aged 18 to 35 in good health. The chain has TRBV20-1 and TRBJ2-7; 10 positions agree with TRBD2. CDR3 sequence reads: CSASGLAREQYF. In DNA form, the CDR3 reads TGCAGTGCTTCGGGACTAGCGAGGGAGCAGTACTTC.